This record looks at one T cell receptor beta chain sequence and its context. Its antigen is not known. 5'RACE template switching added a universal primer site and UMIs to TCR cDNA. TCRdb reprocessed the 5' RACE reads with MiXCR, giving one entry per CDR3 protein. This sample carries about 350,000 distinct CDR3 sequences, less than 9.5% of them seen once, and the ten largest clones take approximately 18%. This CDR3 is 15 amino acids long. Per germline, CDR1 SGHRS and CDR2 YFSETQ. Trimming cost V 0 bases and J 5 bases; bases outside gene matches: 4. This sample stems from a study of T cells after yellow fever vaccination. The study, taken as a whole, reports: Contamination of FACS-sorted repertoires by abundant clonotypes from the bulk population could occur.

The receptor comes from a man in his late teens or twenties who received the YFV17D yellow fever vaccine. This sequence joins TRBV5-1 and TRBJ2-1, with 8 positions matching TRBD1. The input for sequencing was PBMCs, taken roughly 45 days after the first yellow fever vaccination. Written as DNA, the CDR3 is TGCGCCAGCAGCTTGGCGGGACAGGCAAACAATGAGCAGTTCTTC. Protein sequence: CASSLAGQANNEQFF.